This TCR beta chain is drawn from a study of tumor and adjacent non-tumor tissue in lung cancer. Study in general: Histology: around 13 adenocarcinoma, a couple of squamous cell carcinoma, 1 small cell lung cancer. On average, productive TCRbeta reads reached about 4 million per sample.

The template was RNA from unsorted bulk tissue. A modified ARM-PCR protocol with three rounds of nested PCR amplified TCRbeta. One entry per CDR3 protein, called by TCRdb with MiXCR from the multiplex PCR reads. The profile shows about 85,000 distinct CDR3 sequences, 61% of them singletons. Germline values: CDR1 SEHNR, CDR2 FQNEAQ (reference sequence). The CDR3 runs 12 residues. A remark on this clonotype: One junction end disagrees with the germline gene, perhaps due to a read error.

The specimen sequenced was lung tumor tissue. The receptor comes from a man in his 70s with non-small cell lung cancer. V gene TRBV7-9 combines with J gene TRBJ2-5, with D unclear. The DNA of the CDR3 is TGTGTCAGCAGCATCCCAGGACGGATCCAGTACTTC. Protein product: CVSSIPGRIQYF.